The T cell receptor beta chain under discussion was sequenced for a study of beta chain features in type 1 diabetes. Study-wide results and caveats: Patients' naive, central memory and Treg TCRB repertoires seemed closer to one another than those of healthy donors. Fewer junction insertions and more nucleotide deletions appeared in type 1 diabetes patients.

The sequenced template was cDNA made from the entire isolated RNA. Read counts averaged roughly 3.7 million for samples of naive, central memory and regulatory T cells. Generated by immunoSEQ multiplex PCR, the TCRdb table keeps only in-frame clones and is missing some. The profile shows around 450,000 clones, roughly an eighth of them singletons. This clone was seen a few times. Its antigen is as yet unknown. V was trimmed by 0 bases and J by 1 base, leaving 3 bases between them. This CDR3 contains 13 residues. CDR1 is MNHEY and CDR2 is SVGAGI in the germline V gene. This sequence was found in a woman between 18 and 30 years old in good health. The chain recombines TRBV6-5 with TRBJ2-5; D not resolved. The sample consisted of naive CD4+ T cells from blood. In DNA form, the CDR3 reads TGTGCCAGCAGTTACTCGTCCCAAGAGACCCAGTACTTC. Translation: CASSYSSQETQYF.